A selection of T cell receptor beta chains follows, all from one sample in a study of blood T cell repertoires in COVID-19. Profiling relied on immunoSEQ multiplex PCR, and the TCRdb table lists in-frame clones only, not all of them. The sample has approximately 250,000 clones; 75% to 85% are singletons. The sequenced material came from peripheral blood. The receptors were gathered from a human donor in a cohort sampled during active COVID-19. CDR3s include the opening cysteine and the closing phenylalanine or tryptophan. D genes are given only for firm matches. Some rows mark clone size as missing; the rest say once, few, many or name a class of expanded clone.

d_call	j_call	v_call	clone_size	cdr3_aa	cdr3_nt
NA	TRBJ2-5	TRBV29-1	NA	CSVERQGKTQYF	TGCAGCGTTGAAAGGCAGGGAAAGACCCAGTACTTC
TRBD1	TRBJ1-4	TRBV7-9	NA	CASSPTGVGEKLFF	TGTGCCAGCAGCCCTACAGGGGTGGGGGAAAAACTGTTTTTT
TRBD1	TRBJ1-3	TRBV28	NA	CASSSGQGLGGNTIYF	TGTGCCAGCAGCTCCGGACAGGGTCTAGGGGGAAACACCATATATTTT
TRBD1	TRBJ2-7	TRBV29-1	once	CSDGQGGEQYF	TGCAGCGACGGACAGGGGGGCGAGCAGTACTTC
NA	TRBJ1-5	TRBV5-8	many	CASSFREQPQHF	TGTGCCAGCAGCTTTAGGGAGCAGCCCCAGCATTTT
TRBD2	TRBJ2-7	TRBV2	NA	CAWGGSTYEQYF	TGTGCTTGGGGGGGGTCAACCTACGAGCAGTACTTC
TRBD1	TRBJ1-3	TRBV28	NA	CASLSGTGVGNTIYF	TGTGCCAGCCTATCAGGGACAGGGGTCGGAAACACCATATATTTT
NA	TRBJ2-4	TRBV19	NA	CASSIGFRRAIAKNIQYF	TGTGCCAGTAGTATAGGGTTCCGGCGAGCGATAGCCAAAAACATTCAGTACTTC
TRBD1	TRBJ2-5	TRBV27	few	CASSSRQQGARETQYF	TGTGCCAGCAGTTCCCGTCAACAGGGGGCCCGAGAGACCCAGTACTTC
TRBD1	TRBJ1-2	TRBV30	NA	CAWSLQGSYGYTF	TGTGCCTGGAGTTTACAGGGGAGTTATGGCTACACCTTC
NA	TRBJ1-5	TRBV10-3	NA	CAISPKGGDQPQHF	TGTGCCATCAGTCCCAAGGGGGGGGACCAGCCCCAGCATTTT
TRBD1	TRBJ2-3	TRBV24-1	NA	CATSEQTGTATYF	TGTGCCACCAGTGAGCAGACAGGGACAGCAACGTATTTT
TRBD1	TRBJ1-5	TRBV28	NA	CASSPAGQDRGNQPQHF	TGTGCCAGCAGCCCCGCCGGACAGGACAGGGGAAATCAGCCCCAGCATTTT
NA	TRBJ2-7	TRBV5-1	NA	CASSLAWGRIYEQYF	TGCGCCAGCAGCTTGGCCTGGGGGCGCATCTACGAGCAGTACTTC
NA	TRBJ1-1	TRBV28	few	CASSFRAEAFF	TGTGCCAGCAGTTTCAGGGCTGAAGCTTTCTTT
TRBD2	TRBJ2-5	TRBV4-2	once	CASSPTSGEYQETQYF	TGTGCCAGCAGCCCAACTAGCGGGGAATACCAAGAGACCCAGTACTTC
TRBD1	TRBJ1-1	TRBV18	NA	CASSAQGLGTEAFF	TGTGCCAGCTCAGCACAGGGGTTGGGCACTGAAGCTTTCTTT
TRBD2	TRBJ2-3	TRBV2	NA	CASSGGAGDTQYF	TGTGCCAGCAGCGGGGGGGCAGGAGATACGCAGTATTTT
TRBD1	TRBJ2-5	TRBV6-5	NA	CASSYGRQGVKTQYF	TGTGCCAGCAGTTACGGTCGTCAGGGGGTCAAGACCCAGTACTTC
NA	TRBJ2-3	TRBV7-7	NA	CASSLDRSTDTQYF	TGTGCTAGCAGCTTAGACAGAAGCACAGATACGCAGTATTTT
NA	TRBJ1-3	TRBV7-6	NA	CASRRTVGGNTIYF	TGTGCCAGCCGCCGGACAGTGGGGGGAAACACCATATATTTT
TRBD1	TRBJ1-1	TRBV19	NA	CASSQTGRTEAFF	TGTGCCAGTAGCCAGACAGGGAGGACTGAAGCTTTCTTT
NA	TRBJ2-3	TRBV7-3	NA	CASSPFGGGGAGDTQYF	TGTGCCAGCAGCCCCTTTGGAGGCGGGGGCGCGGGGGATACGCAGTATTTT
NA	TRBJ1-3	TRBV9	NA	CASSVESRAGNTIYF	TGTGCCAGCAGCGTAGAGTCCAGGGCTGGAAACACCATATATTTT
TRBD2	TRBJ2-5	TRBV4-1	NA	CASSQPREGRFQETQYF	TGCGCCAGCAGCCAACCCCGGGAGGGACGATTTCAAGAGACCCAGTACTTC
NA	TRBJ2-2	TRBV5-1	NA	CASSPPDMTNTGELFF	TGCGCCAGCAGCCCCCCGGACATGACGAACACCGGGGAGCTGTTTTTT
TRBD2	TRBJ2-7	TRBV7-2	NA	CASSSLAGIYEQYF	TGTGCCAGCAGCTCACTAGCGGGGATCTACGAGCAGTACTTC
TRBD1	TRBJ2-7	TRBV11-3	NA	CASSLRTGDYEQYF	TGTGCCAGCAGCTTAAGGACAGGGGATTACGAGCAGTACTTC
TRBD1	TRBJ2-2	TRBV7-9	NA	CASSWVTGDTGELFF	TGTGCCAGCAGCTGGGTGACAGGGGACACCGGGGAGCTGTTTTTT
TRBD1	TRBJ1-2	TRBV5-5	few	CASSLAGQGIGYGYTF	TGTGCCAGCAGCTTGGCCGGACAGGGGATCGGCTATGGCTACACCTTC
NA	TRBJ1-1	TRBV6-4	NA	CASRDSMNTEAFF	TGTGCCAGCAGGGACAGCATGAACACTGAAGCTTTCTTT
TRBD1	TRBJ1-6	TRBV23-1	NA	CASSQSIPGQGVRDSPLHF	TGCGCCAGCAGTCAATCCATACCGGGACAGGGGGTTAGGGATTCACCCCTCCACTTT
NA	TRBJ1-4	TRBV5-1	once	CASSPGFYPTNEKLFF	TGCGCCAGCAGCCCAGGGTTCTATCCAACTAATGAAAAACTGTTTTTT
NA	TRBJ1-5	TRBV6-4	NA	CASSESENQPQHF	TGTGCCAGCAGTGAGTCAGAAAATCAGCCCCAGCATTTT
NA	TRBJ1-3	TRBV29-1	NA	CSVEDGQGNTIYF	TGCAGCGTTGAAGACGGACAGGGAAACACCATATATTTT
NA	TRBJ1-6	TRBV27	once	CASSSRGGYNSPLHF	TGTGCCAGCAGTTCCCGCGGGGGGTATAATTCACCCCTCCACTTT
TRBD2	TRBJ2-2	TRBV27	NA	CASSLFSTSGGAVGELFF	TGTGCCAGCAGTTTATTCTCGACTAGCGGGGGAGCGGTCGGGGAGCTGTTTTTT
TRBD1	TRBJ2-5	TRBV6-2/TRBV6-3	once	CASSSGTGVPWTQYF	TGTGCCAGCAGTTCCGGGACAGGGGTCCCGTGGACCCAGTACTTC
TRBD1	TRBJ2-5	TRBV6-5	NA	CASSYSRTGKETQYF	TGTGCCAGCAGTTACTCACGGACAGGGAAAGAGACCCAGTACTTC
TRBD2	TRBJ2-7	TRBV18	NA	CASSLSGGVGEQYF	TGTGCCAGCTCCCTCTCGGGAGGGGTAGGCGAGCAGTACTTC
NA	TRBJ2-3	TRBV5-1	NA	CASSLQSSEGNTQYF	TGCGCCAGCAGCTTGCAGTCTAGCGAGGGGAATACGCAGTATTTT
NA	TRBJ2-4	TRBV5-1	once	CASSLDRKNIQYF	TGCGCCAGCAGCTTGGACAGGAAAAACATTCAGTACTTC
TRBD1	TRBJ2-7	TRBV27	NA	CASSFRGRSYEQYF	TGTGCCAGCAGTTTTAGGGGGCGCTCCTACGAGCAGTACTTC